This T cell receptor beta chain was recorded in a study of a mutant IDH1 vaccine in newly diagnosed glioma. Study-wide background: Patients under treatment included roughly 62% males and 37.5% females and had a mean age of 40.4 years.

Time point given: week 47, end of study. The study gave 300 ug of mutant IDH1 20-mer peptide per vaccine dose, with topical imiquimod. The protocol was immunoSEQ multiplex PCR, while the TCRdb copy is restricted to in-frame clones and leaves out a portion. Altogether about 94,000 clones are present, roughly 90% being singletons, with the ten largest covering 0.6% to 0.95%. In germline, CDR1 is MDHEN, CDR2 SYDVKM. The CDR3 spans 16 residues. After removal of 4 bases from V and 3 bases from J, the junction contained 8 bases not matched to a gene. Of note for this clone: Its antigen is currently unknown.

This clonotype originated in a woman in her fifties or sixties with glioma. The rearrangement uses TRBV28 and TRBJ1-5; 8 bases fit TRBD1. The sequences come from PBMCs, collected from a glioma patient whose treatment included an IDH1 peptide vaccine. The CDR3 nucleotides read TGTGCCAGCAGTTCCCCGGACAGGGTCGTCAATCAGCCCCAGCATTTT. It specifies CASSSPDRVVNQPQHF.